This T cell receptor (beta chain) originates from a study of CD8+ T cells in alopecia areata. CDR3 length: 14 residues. CDR1 SEHNR and CDR2 FQNEAQ come from the germline V gene (reference sequence). The V and J ends lost 1 base and 1 base respectively, with 8 bases between them. Treatment defined: oral pan-JAK inhibitor, 5-10 mg twice daily. Extraction of RNA preceded its reverse transcription into cDNA, which served as the sequencing template. Some clones are missing from TCRdb's copy, which holds only in-frame ones; the method was immunoSEQ multiplex PCR. The data contain some 150,000 clones, 82% of them singletons.

The chain is built from TRBV7-9 and TRBJ2-7, with a tentative D call TRBD2 (5 bases). The sample in question was CD8+ T cells sorted from blood, obtained at week 4, from a patient treated with tofacitinib. The TCR originated in a human donor with alopecia areata. CDR3 DNA sequence: TGTGCCAGCAGCTTAGTTGGAGGATCCTACGAGCAGTACTTC. This encodes CASSLVGGSYEQYF.